This T cell receptor (beta chain) stems from a study of technical replicates of blood from several donors. The assay was immunoSEQ multiplex PCR, and TCRdb's table has in-frame clones only and misses some. The table includes 60,000 to 80,000 clones, roughly 89% detected once. The V gene lost 0 bases and the J gene lost 1 base, with 12 bases spanning the gap. The CDR3 totals 16 residues. Germline V gene lookup returns CDR1 KGHSH and CDR2 LQKENI. The clonotype was recovered from a human donor in good health. Some clones in this sample may be carry-over from other donors' samples. Sequenced material: PBMCs. The rearrangement joins TRBV18 to TRBJ1-1; D is undetermined. CDR3: CASSPPTRRQNTEAFF. The CDR3 DNA sequence: TGTGCCAGCTCACCACCCACCCGCAGACAGAACACTGAAGCTTTCTTT. Using reference TRBV18 and TRBJ1-1 for the parts outside the CDR3, the full variable domain is NAGVMQNPRHLVRRRGQEARLRCSPMKGHSHVYWYRQLPEEGLKFMVYLQKENIIDESGMPKERFSAEFPKEGPSILRIQQVVRGDSAAYFCASSPPTRRQNTEAFFGQGTRLTVV.